This T cell receptor (beta chain) was sequenced in a study of blood T cell repertoires in COVID-19. Study as a whole: PBMCs, B-cell-depleted T cells, or T cells provided the cDNA or gDNA that made up the material.

As processed by the authors: The assay estimated nucleated cells by amplifying reference gene primers. Generated by immunoSEQ multiplex PCR, the TCRdb table keeps only in-frame clones and is missing some. V and J calls and clone size are given by that table; D and trimming were obtained from the DNA. The profile shows about 260,000 clones, about 87% of them singletons. Trimming took 3 bases from V and 2 from J, leaving 16 bases between them. CDR1 and CDR2 from the germline V gene are LGHDT and YNNKEL (reference sequence). CDR3 length equals 16 residues. V and J are TRBV3-1 (or the pseudogene TRBV3-2) and TRBJ1-2, with a possible D match to TRBD1 (6 bases). The sequence derives from a woman in her 40s who had recovered from COVID-19. Sequences were obtained from peripheral blood. CDR3 sequence reads: CASSHPDRRLNYGYTF. Here the CDR3 DNA reads TGTGCCAGCAGCCATCCGGACAGAAGGCTAAACTATGGCTACACCTTC.